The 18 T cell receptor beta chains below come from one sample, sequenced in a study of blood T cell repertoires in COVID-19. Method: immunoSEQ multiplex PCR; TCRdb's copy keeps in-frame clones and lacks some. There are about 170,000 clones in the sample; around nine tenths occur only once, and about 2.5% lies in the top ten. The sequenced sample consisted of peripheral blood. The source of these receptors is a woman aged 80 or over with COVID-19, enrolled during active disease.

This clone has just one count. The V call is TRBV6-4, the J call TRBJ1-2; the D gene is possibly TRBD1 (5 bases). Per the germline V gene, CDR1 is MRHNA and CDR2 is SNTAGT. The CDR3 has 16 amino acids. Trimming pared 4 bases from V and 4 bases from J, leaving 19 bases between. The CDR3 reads CASSVLLPGAGYGYTF. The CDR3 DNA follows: TGTGCCAGCAGTGTCCTCCTACCTGGGGCCGGCTATGGCTACACCTTC.

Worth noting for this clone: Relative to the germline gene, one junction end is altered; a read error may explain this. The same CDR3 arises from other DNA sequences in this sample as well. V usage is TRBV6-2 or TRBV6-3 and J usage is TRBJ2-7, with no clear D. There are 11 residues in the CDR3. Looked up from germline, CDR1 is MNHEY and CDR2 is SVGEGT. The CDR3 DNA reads TGTGCCAGCAGTCACTCCTACGAGCAGTACTTC. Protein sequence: CASSHSYEQYF.

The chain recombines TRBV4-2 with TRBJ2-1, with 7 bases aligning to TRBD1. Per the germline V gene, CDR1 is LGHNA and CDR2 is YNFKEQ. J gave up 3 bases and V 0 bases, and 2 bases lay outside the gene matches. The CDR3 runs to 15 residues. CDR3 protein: CASSQETGNYNEQFF. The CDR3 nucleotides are TGTGCCAGCAGCCAAGAGACAGGGAACTACAATGAGCAGTTCTTC.

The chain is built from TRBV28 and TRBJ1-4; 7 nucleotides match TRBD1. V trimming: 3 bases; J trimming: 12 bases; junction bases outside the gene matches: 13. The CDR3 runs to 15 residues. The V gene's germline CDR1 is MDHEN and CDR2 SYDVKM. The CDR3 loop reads CASSFPQGRSYQLFF. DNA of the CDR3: TGTGCCAGCAGTTTCCCACAGGGGCGTTCTTATCAACTGTTTTTT.

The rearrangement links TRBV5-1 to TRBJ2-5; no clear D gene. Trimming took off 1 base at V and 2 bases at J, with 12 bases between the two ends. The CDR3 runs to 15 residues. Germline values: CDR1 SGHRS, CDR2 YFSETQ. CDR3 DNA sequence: TGCGCCAGCAGCTTGCAGGTCAGCAGACAAGAGACCCAGTACTTC. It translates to CASSLQVSRQETQYF. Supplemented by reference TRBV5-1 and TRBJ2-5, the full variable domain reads KAGVTQTPRYLIKTRGQQVTLSCSPISGHRSVSWYQQTPGQGLQFLFEYFSETQRNKGNFPGRFSGRQFSNSRSEMNVSTLELGDSALYLCASSLQVSRQETQYFGPGTRLLVL.

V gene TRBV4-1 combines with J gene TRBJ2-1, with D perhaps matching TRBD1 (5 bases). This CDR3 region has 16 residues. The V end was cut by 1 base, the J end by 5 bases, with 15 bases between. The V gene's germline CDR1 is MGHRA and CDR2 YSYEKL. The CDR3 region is CASSQGGRVFHNEQFF. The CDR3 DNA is TGCGCCAGCAGCCAAGGTGGCAGGGTGTTCCACAATGAGCAGTTCTTC.

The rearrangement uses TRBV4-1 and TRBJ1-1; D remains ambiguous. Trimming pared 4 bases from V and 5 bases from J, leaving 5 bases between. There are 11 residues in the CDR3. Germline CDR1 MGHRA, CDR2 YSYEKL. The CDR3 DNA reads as TGCGCCAGCAGCCGAGGGACTGAAGCTTTCTTT. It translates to CASSRGTEAFF.

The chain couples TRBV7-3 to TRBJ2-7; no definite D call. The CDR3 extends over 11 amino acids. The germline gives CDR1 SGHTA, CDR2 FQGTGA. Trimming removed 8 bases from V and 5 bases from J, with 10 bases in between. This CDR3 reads CASRPPDEQYF. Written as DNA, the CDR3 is TGTGCCAGCCGTCCTCCGGACGAGCAGTACTTC.

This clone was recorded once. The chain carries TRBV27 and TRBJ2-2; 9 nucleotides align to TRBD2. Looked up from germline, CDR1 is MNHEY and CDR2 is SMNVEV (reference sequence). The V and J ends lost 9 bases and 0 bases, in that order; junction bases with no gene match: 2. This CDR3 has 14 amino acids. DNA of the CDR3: TGTGCCAGTAGGACTAGCGCGAACACCGGGGAGCTGTTTTTT. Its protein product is CASRTSANTGELFF.

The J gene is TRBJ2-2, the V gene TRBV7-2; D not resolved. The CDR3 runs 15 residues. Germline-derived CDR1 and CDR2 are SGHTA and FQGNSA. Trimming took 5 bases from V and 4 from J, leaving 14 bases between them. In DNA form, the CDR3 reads TGTGCCAGCAGCATAAACGCGCCTGGCACCGGGGAGCTGTTTTTT. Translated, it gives CASSINAPGTGELFF.

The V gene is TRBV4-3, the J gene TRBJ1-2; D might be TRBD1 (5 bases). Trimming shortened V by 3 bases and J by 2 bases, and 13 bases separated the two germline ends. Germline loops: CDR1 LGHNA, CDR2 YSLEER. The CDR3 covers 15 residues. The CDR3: CASSQEGRGNYGYTF. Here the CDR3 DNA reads TGCGCCAGCAGCCAGGAGGGACGGGGGAACTATGGCTACACCTTC.

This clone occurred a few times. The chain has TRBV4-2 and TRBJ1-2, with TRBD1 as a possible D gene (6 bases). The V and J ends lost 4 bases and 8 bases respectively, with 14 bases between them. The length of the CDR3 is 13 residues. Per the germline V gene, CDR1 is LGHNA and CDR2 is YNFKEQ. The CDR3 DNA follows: TGTGCCAGCAGCCCCGAGACAGGTCTAGGCTACACCTTC. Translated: CASSPETGLGYTF.

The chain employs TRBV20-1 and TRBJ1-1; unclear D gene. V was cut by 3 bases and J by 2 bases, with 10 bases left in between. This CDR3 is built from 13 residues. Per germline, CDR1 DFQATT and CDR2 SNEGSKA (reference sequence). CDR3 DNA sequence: TGCAGTGCTAGTCGGGAGACAAACACTGAAGCTTTCTTT. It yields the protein CSASRETNTEAFF.

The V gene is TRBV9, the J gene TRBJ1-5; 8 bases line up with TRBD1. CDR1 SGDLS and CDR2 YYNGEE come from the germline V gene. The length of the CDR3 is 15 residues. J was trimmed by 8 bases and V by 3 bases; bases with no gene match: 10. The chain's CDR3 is CASSEGQALSEPQHF. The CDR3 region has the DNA TGTGCCAGCAGCGAGGGACAGGCCCTCTCGGAGCCCCAGCATTTT.

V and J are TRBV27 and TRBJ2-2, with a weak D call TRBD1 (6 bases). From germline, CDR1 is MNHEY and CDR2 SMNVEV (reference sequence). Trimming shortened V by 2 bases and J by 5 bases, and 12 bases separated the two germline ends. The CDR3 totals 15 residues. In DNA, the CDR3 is TGTGCCAGCAGTTTAGGGTACAGGGATACCGGGGAGCTGTTTTTT. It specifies CASSLGYRDTGELFF.

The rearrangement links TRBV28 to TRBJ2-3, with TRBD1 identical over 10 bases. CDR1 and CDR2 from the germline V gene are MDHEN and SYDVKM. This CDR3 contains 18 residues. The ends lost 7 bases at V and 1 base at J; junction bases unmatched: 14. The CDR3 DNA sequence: TGTGCCAGCAAAGAAAATGACGGCGGGACAGGGGGCACAGATACGCAGTATTTT. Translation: CASKENDGGTGGTDTQYF.

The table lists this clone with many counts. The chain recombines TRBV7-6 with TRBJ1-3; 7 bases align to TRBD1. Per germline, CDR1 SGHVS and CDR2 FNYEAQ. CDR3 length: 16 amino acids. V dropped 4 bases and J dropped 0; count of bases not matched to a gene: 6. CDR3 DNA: TGTGCCAGCAGCTCATACCGGGACAGCTCTGGAAACACCATATATTTT. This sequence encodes CASSSYRDSSGNTIYF.

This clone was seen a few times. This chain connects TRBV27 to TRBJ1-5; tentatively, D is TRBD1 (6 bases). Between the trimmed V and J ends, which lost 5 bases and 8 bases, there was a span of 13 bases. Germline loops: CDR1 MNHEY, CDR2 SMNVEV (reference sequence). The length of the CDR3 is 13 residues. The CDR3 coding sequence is TGTGCCAGCAGTCGAGGGGGTGGCAAGCCCCAGCATTTT. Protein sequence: CASSRGGGKPQHF.